This T cell receptor beta chain was sequenced during a study of OX40 agonist ivuxolimab in advanced cancers. Points from the study as a whole: At doses 0.1 to 3.0 mg/kg, CD4+ and CD8+ clones expanded.

A note on this clone: Its antigen remains unidentified.

Using immunoSEQ multiplex PCR, the repertoire was profiled, and TCRdb retains in-frame clones only, with some absent. The sample lists roughly 50,000 clones, roughly 90% seen once, with around a third in the top ten. The TCR sequence derives from an adult with an advanced solid tumor such as melanoma, head and neck, liver or kidney cancer. This sample comprised CD4+ or CD8+ T cells sorted from blood, obtained in a trial of the OX40 agonist ivuxolimab.

For the CDR3, the DNA is TGTGCCAGTAGTCCGGGACAGCTAAGCTCCTACGAGCAGTACTTC. Protein sequence: CASSPGQLSSYEQYF. The genes are TRBV19 and TRBJ2-7, with TRBD1 matching over 7 bases. Germline loops: CDR1 LNHDA, CDR2 SQIVND (reference sequence). V shed 5 bases, J shed 0 bases, and the junction held 7 bases outside the gene matches. This CDR3 has 15 amino acids.